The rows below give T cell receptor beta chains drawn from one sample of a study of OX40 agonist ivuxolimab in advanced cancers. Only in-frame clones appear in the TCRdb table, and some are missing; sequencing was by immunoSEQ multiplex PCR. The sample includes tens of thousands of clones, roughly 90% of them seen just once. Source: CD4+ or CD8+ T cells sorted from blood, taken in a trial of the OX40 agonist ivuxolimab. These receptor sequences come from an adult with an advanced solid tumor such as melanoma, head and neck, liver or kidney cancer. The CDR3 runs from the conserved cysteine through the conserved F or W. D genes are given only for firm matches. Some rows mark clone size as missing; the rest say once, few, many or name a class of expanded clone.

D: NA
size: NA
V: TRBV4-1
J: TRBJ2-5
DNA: TGCGCCAGCAGCCCGCCCGGAGTTTGGGAGACCCAGTACTTC
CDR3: CASSPPGVWETQYF

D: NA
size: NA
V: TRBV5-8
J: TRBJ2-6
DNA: TGTGCCAGCAGTAAAGACGGGACCGGCTTCTCTGGGGCCAACGTCCTGACTTTC
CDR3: CASSKDGTGFSGANVLTF

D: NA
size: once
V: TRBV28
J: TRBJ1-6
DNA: TGTGCCAGCAAGGAGTCCGGGAATAATTCACCCCTCCACTTT
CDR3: CASKESGNNSPLHF

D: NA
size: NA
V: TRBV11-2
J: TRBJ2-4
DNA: TGTGCCAGCAGCCGAGGACTTTTAGCGGCAGCCAAAAACATTCAGTACTTC
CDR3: CASSRGLLAAAKNIQYF

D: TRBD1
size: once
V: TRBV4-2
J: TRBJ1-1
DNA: TGTGCCAGCAGCCAAGATTACGGAGGATTCGACAGGGGCACTGAAGCTTTCTTT
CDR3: CASSQDYGGFDRGTEAFF

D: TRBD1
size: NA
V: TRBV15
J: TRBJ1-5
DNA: TGTGCCACCAGCGGCCTACCGGGACAGGGTACGAGCAATCAGCCCCAGCATTTT
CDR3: CATSGLPGQGTSNQPQHF

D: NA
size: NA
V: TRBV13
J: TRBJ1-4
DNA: TGTGCCAGCAGCCTCCGCCGACTGTCCACTAATGAAAAACTGTTTTTT
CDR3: CASSLRRLSTNEKLFF

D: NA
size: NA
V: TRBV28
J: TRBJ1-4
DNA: TGTGTCAGCCAAACCCAGGACAGCTATAATGAAAAACTGTTTTTT
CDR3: CVSQTQDSYNEKLFF

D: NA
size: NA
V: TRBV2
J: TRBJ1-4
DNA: TGTGCCAGCAGGAGACTAGCAACTAATGAAAAACTGTTTTTT
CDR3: CASRRLATNEKLFF

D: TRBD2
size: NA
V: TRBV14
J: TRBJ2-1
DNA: TGTGCCAGCAGCCACACCCTAGCGGGTCCGCTCTCCTACAATGAGCAGTTCTTC
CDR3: CASSHTLAGPLSYNEQFF

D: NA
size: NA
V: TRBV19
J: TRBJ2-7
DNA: TGTGCCAGTAGTATAGGGGTAGCAGCCAGGAACGAGCAGTACTTC
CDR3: CASSIGVAARNEQYF

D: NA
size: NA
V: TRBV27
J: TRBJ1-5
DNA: TGTGCCAGCAGTCCCAGGGGAGTAGGCAATCAGCCCCAGCATTTT
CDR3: CASSPRGVGNQPQHF

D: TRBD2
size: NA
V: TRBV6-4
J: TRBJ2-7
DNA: TGTGCCAGCAGTGACGGGGACGGGCCAAGCCGGGGGGAAATCGAGCAGTACTTC
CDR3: CASSDGDGPSRGEIEQYF

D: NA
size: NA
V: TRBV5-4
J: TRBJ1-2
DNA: TGTGCCAGCAGCTTGGGTGGAGGGAGGCTCGTTAACTATGGCTACACCTTC
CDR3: CASSLGGGRLVNYGYTF

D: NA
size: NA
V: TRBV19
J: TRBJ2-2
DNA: TGTGCCAGTAGTCCGAACAGGGAAACCGGGGAGCTGTTTTTT
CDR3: CASSPNRETGELFF

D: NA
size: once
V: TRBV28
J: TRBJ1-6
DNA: TGTGCCAGCAGTTTAGCCAATTCACCCCTCCACTTT
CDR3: CASSLANSPLHF

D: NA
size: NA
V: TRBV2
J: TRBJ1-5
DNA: TGTGCCAGCAGTGAGATTGCAGGGGATCAGCCCCAGCATTTT
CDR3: CASSEIAGDQPQHF

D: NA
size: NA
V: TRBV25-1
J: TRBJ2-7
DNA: TGTGCCAGCAGTGAACGGCACGGTTGGATCGACGAGCAGTACTTC
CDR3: CASSERHGWIDEQYF

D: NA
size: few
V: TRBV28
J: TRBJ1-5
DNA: TGTGCCTCCTTACCGGGACCCCGCTTCGGGCCCCAGCATTTT
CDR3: CASLPGPRFGPQHF

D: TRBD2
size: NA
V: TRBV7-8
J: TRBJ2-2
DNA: TGTGCCAGCAGCTTCAATCGGGGGGGACTAGCGGGAGCAACCGGGGAGCTGTTTTTT
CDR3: CASSFNRGGLAGATGELFF

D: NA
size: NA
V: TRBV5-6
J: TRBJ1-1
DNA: TGTGCCAGCGGTGTTCAAATGGAAGCTTTCTTT
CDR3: CASGVQMEAFF

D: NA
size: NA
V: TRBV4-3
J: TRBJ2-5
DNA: TGCGCCAGCAGCCAAGATCTTTCCAGGGGAAAAGAGACCCAGTACTTC
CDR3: CASSQDLSRGKETQYF

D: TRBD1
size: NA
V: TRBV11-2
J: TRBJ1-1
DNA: TGTGCCAGCAGCGTCCGACAGGGGGACACTGAAGCTTTCTTT
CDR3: CASSVRQGDTEAFF

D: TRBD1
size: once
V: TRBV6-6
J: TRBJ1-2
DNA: TGTGCCAGCAGCTGGGACAGACTCTATGGCTACACCTTC
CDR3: CASSWDRLYGYTF

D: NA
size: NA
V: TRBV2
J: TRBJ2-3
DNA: TGTGCCAGCCAAGGGGATTACACAGATACGCAGTATTTT
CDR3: CASQGDYTDTQYF

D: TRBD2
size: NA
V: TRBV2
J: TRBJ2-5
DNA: TGTGCCAGCAGTTCTCTGCCACTAGCGGTAATCCAAGAGACCCAGTACTTC
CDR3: CASSSLPLAVIQETQYF

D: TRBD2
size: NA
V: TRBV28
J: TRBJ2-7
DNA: TGTGCCAGCAGTGGGCTAGCGGGAGGGTACGAGCAGTACTTC
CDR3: CASSGLAGGYEQYF

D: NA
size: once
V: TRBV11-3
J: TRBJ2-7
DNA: TGTGCCAGCAGCCCCGAGGAGGGGGCGCGAGAGCAGTACTTC
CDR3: CASSPEEGAREQYF